Each of the 21 T cell receptor beta chains below was sequenced from the same sample in a study of T cell responses to AZD1222 COVID-19 vaccine. Profiled with immunoSEQ multiplex PCR; TCRdb holds only in-frame clones, not every one. Here the sample spans approximately 150,000 clones, roughly 90% being singletons. The specimen was peripheral blood, collected 28 days after the second AZD1222 dose. These receptors were obtained from an adult who received the AZD1222 COVID-19 vaccine.

The V gene is TRBV27, the J gene TRBJ1-3; D call uncertain. The CDR3 covers 13 residues. Trimming took 1 base from V and 4 from J, leaving 5 bases between them. Germline V gene sequence: CDR1 MNHEY, CDR2 SMNVEV (reference sequence). CDR3 in amino acids: CASSLLSGNTIYF. The CDR3 region has the DNA TGTGCCAGCAGTTTATTATCCGGAAACACCATATATTTT.

The gene calls are TRBV6-1 and TRBJ1-5; unclear D gene. CDR3 length: 14 amino acids. Germline V gene sequence: CDR1 MNHNS, CDR2 SASEGT. Trimming cost V 3 bases and J 7 bases, with 13 bases left between them. CDR3 protein: CASSEATTTQPQHF. The CDR3 region has the DNA TGTGCCAGCAGTGAGGCGACAACTACGCAGCCCCAGCATTTT.

V usage is TRBV5-1 and J usage is TRBJ1-2; the D gene is possibly TRBD1 (5 bases). Germline CDR1 SGHRS, CDR2 YFSETQ. The CDR3 consists of 14 residues. Trimming stripped 0 bases from V and 3 bases from J, with 9 bases between. CDR3 loop: CASSLGQRDYGYTF. DNA for the CDR3: TGCGCCAGCAGCTTGGGACAGCGAGACTATGGCTACACCTTC.

This chain joins TRBV6-5 and TRBJ1-1, with 9 bases identical to TRBD1. The J segment lost 6 bases and the V segment lost 6 bases, leaving 8 bases of the junction unmatched. CDR3 length: 14 amino acids. Germline V lookup: CDR1 MNHEY, CDR2 SVGAGI. The CDR3 region is CASSDRGRESEAFF. The CDR3 region has the DNA TGTGCCAGCAGCGACAGGGGGAGGGAATCTGAAGCTTTCTTT.

The sample holds one count of this clone. The chain is built from TRBV5-6 and TRBJ2-3; 10 bases fit TRBD2. Trimming cost V 1 base and J 3 bases; bases outside gene matches: 8. Per the germline V gene, CDR1 is SGHDT and CDR2 is YYEEEE. This CDR3 contains 17 residues. The CDR3 is CASSLTPGLAQTDTQYF. In DNA form, the CDR3 reads TGTGCCAGCAGCTTGACCCCGGGACTAGCGCAAACAGATACGCAGTATTTT.

The rearrangement links TRBV18 to TRBJ1-1; 7 bases agree with TRBD1. The CDR3 length is 15 residues. Germline loops: CDR1 KGHSH, CDR2 LQKENI. Trimming at V came to 4 bases and at J to 4 bases, leaving 9 bases not matched to a gene. The CDR3 loop is CASSQRTGLVTEAFF. The CDR3 DNA is TGTGCCAGCTCACAAAGGACAGGTTTAGTCACTGAAGCTTTCTTT.

The rearrangement links TRBV5-5 to TRBJ2-3, with D uncertain. Trimming stripped 0 bases from V and 0 bases from J, with 8 bases between. The CDR3 loop spans 15 amino acids. Germline V gene data show CDR1 as SGHKS and CDR2 as YYEKEE (reference sequence). The CDR3 DNA reads as TGTGCCAGCAGCTTGGACTTATTCAGCACAGATACGCAGTATTTT. This translates into CASSLDLFSTDTQYF. Filled out from reference TRBV5-5 and TRBJ2-3, the complete variable domain reads DAGVTQSPTHLIKTRGQQVTLRCSPISGHKSVSWYQQVLGQGPQFIFQYYEKEERGRGNFPDRFSARQFPNYSSELNVNALLLGDSALYLCASSLDLFSTDTQYFGPGTRLTVL.

In this sample, this clone turned up a few times. The genes are TRBV14 and TRBJ1-2; D unresolved. Looked up from germline, CDR1 is SGHDN and CDR2 is FVKESK. The CDR3 is made up of 14 amino acids. Trimming took off 4 bases at V and 8 bases at J, with 17 bases between the two ends. CDR3 coding DNA: TGTGCCAGCAGCCCCCCGGACCCGCTGGGGGGCTACACCTTC. Protein: CASSPPDPLGGYTF.

The chain combines TRBV18 with TRBJ2-7; maybe TRBD1 (6 bases). V lost 2 bases and J lost 4, with 15 bases in between. The V gene's germline CDR1 is KGHSH and CDR2 LQKENI. The CDR3 contains 15 residues. The CDR3 protein is CASSPGLGQVYEQYF. DNA for the CDR3: TGTGCCAGCTCACCAGGCTTGGGACAAGTATACGAGCAGTACTTC.

The V call is TRBV5-6, the J call TRBJ1-6, with 7 bases lining up with TRBD1. Losses at the gene ends were 4 bases for V and 0 bases for J; bases not matched to a gene: 7. CDR1 and CDR2 (germline): SGHDT, YYEEEE. The CDR3 has 17 amino acids. This CDR3 reads CASSPRDRISYNSPLHF. In nucleotides, the CDR3 is TGTGCCAGCAGCCCCAGGGACAGAATCTCCTATAATTCACCCCTCCACTTT.

J is TRBJ2-3 and V is TRBV19; tentatively, D is TRBD1 (8 bases). The CDR3 extends over 16 amino acids. CDR1 is LNHDA and CDR2 is SQIVND in the germline V gene (reference sequence). V lost 5 bases and J lost 3, with 18 bases in between. The DNA of the CDR3 is TGTGCCAGTAGTCCGCGGGGGACAGGTAGGACAGATACGCAGTATTTT. Protein: CASSPRGTGRTDTQYF.

The chain combines TRBV27 with TRBJ2-6; D is unresolved. This CDR3 spans 17 amino acids. CDR1 MNHEY and CDR2 SMNVEV come from the germline V gene (reference sequence). V shed 1 base and J shed 0 bases, with 10 bases lying between them. CDR3 protein: CASSLYYLNSGANVLTF. CDR3 in DNA: TGTGCCAGCAGTTTATACTATCTAAACTCTGGGGCCAACGTCCTGACTTTC.

This chain links TRBV5-1 with TRBJ1-6, with 8 bases that match TRBD1. Germline V gene lookup returns CDR1 SGHRS and CDR2 YFSETQ. The CDR3 sequence is 15 residues long. The V segment lost 0 bases and the J segment 10 bases; nucleotides outside the gene matches: 6. CDR3 bases: TGCGCCAGCAGCTTGGACGGACAGGGTGGGTCACCCCTCCACTTT. It codes for CASSLDGQGGSPLHF.

This chain joins TRBV2 and TRBJ2-7, with D unresolved. The length of the CDR3 is 15 residues. CDR1 is SNHLY, CDR2 FYNNEI, per germline. V dropped 7 bases and J dropped 7 bases, with 23 bases sitting between them. CDR3 sequence: CASTLGSPSVGEQYF. CDR3 DNA sequence: TGTGCCAGCACCCTGGGGTCTCCGTCGGTCGGGGAGCAGTACTTC.

The genes are TRBV13 and TRBJ2-7; 12 bases line up with TRBD1. In germline, CDR1 is PRHDT, CDR2 FYEKMQ (reference sequence). V shed 5 bases and J 3 bases; nucleotides not matched to a gene: 8. CDR3 length: 16 amino acids. CDR3 in DNA: TGTGCCAGCAGCGCAACTGGGACAGGGGGCTTCTACGAGCAGTACTTC. This translates into CASSATGTGGFYEQYF.

The chain joins TRBV7-2 to TRBJ1-5; D is undetermined. V was pared by 1 base and J by 6 bases, with 7 bases between. Germline V CDR1 and CDR2: SGHTA, FQGNSA. The CDR3 is 13 residues long. The CDR3 loop reads CASSLGRAQPQHF. CDR3 nucleotide sequence: TGTGCCAGCAGCTTAGGGAGGGCTCAGCCCCAGCATTTT. The full variable domain, in which reference TRBV7-2 and TRBJ1-5 provide the parts outside the CDR3, is GAGVSQSPSNKVTEKGKDVELRCDPISGHTALYWYRQSLGQGLEFLIYFQGNSAPDKSGLPSDRFSAERTGGSVSTLTIQRTQQEDSAVYLCASSLGRAQPQHFGDGTRLSIL.

This clone has only one observation. V gene TRBV19 combines with J gene TRBJ2-1, with 10 positions matching TRBD2. There are 17 residues in the CDR3. Per the germline V gene, CDR1 is LNHDA and CDR2 is SQIVND (reference sequence). The trim removed 1 base at V and 0 bases at J, leaving 3 bases unmatched. CDR3 region: CASSIVGLAVSYNEQFF. Here the CDR3 DNA reads TGTGCCAGTAGTATAGTTGGACTAGCGGTCTCCTACAATGAGCAGTTCTTC. Full variable domain (remainder filled in from reference TRBV19 and TRBJ2-1): DGGITQSPKYLFRKEGQNVTLSCEQNLNHDAMYWYRQDPGQGLRLIYYSQIVNDFQKGDIAEGYSVSREKKESFPLTVTSAQKNPTAFYLCASSIVGLAVSYNEQFFGPGTRLTVL.

The gene calls are TRBV24-1 and TRBJ2-1, with 9 bases identical to TRBD2. With 2 bases clipped from V and 5 bases from J, the junction kept 15 bases outside the gene matches. CDR1 and CDR2 (germline): KGHDR, SFDVKD. The CDR3 is made up of 19 amino acids. The CDR3 nucleotides are TGTGCCACCAGTGATTCCCTGACTAGCGGCAATAAAAACGACAATGAGCAGTTCTTC. Translation gives CATSDSLTSGNKNDNEQFF.

CDR3 sequence: CASSPTPGMVGGYTF. In nucleotides, the CDR3 is TGTGCCAGCAGCCCGACTCCGGGGATGGTAGGTGGCTACACCTTC. The rearrangement uses TRBV5-5 and TRBJ1-2; D call uncertain. Trimming pared 4 bases from V and 7 bases from J, leaving 20 bases between. CDR1 is SGHKS, CDR2 YYEKEE, per germline (reference sequence). This CDR3 has 15 residues.

The chain combines TRBV10-1 with TRBJ2-1, with 9 bases fitting TRBD2. V dropped 0 bases and J dropped 7; count of bases not matched to a gene: 13. Germline values: CDR1 WNHNN, CDR2 SYGVQD (reference sequence). This CDR3 has 18 amino acids. The CDR3 loop reads CASSESPSGAGGPNEQFF. The CDR3 DNA reads as TGCGCCAGCAGTGAGTCTCCGAGCGGGGCGGGAGGGCCTAATGAGCAGTTCTTC.

The chain is built from TRBV6-5 and TRBJ2-2; TRBD1 aligns across 9 bases. With V trimmed by 7 bases and J by 7 bases, 10 bases remained unmatched. The germline gives CDR1 MNHEY, CDR2 SVGAGI. The CDR3 length is 15 residues. CDR3 DNA: TGTGCCAGCACCTCGGGACAGGGTGGCGTCGGGGAGCTGTTTTTT. It codes for CASTSGQGGVGELFF.